What follows is one TCR beta chain and its context. Antigen: not known. Once obtained from cultured CD4+ T cells, the DNA was sequenced using the Oncomine TCR Beta short-read assay. After culture, CD4+ T cells served as the source for genomic DNA extraction. TCRdb re-analysed the PCR reads in MiXCR, keeping a single row per CDR3 protein. This sample has approximately 9,300 distinct CDR3 sequences; 35% to 45% occur once, and the top ten carry roughly an eighth. This sample was taken from a study of vaccination and CD4 T cells after COVID-19. Treatment: roughly 10-day PBMC culture with coronavirus spike peptide pools or control peptides (ViraFEST assay). These CD4+ T cells came from an unexposed donor, sampled before the COVID-19 pandemic (2011-2018). The sample was CD4+ T cells from blood, cultured in vitro. This clonotype was sampled from a human donor in good health.

The CDR3 here is CASSLVRGRGGELFF. The CDR3 DNA sequence: TGTGCCAGCAGCTTAGTTCGGGGGAGAGGCGGGGAGCTGTTTTTT. V usage is TRBV7-9 and J usage is TRBJ2-2, with a tentative D call TRBD2 (6 bases). The V end was cut by 1 base, the J end by 7 bases, with 13 bases between. This CDR3 region has 15 residues. The V gene's germline CDR1 is SEHNR and CDR2 FQNEAQ (reference sequence). Based on the CDR3 plus reference TRBV7-9 and TRBJ2-2, the full variable domain is DTGVSQNPRHKITKRGQNVTFRCDPISEHNRLYWYRQTLGQGPEFLTYFQNEAQLEKSRLLSDRFSAERPKGSFSTLEIQRTEQGDSAMYLCASSLVRGRGGELFFGEGSRLTVL.